The 23 T cell receptor beta chains below all came from one sample that was sequenced in a study of cytotoxic CD8 clonotypes in ibrutinib-treated CLL. Libraries were prepared by immunoSEQ multiplex PCR; TCRdb keeps only in-frame clonotypes and omits some of them. The sample holds about 120,000 clones, approximately 58% seen once. Sample: PBMCs, taken after 24 months of ibrutinib treatment. The receptors here all came from a human donor with chronic lymphocytic leukemia.

This clone turned up a few times. This chain uses TRBV30 with TRBJ2-2, with a tentative D call TRBD2 (6 bases). Germline CDR1 reads GTSNPN; CDR2 reads SVGIG (reference sequence). This CDR3 has 13 amino acids. Trimming pared 8 bases from V and 2 bases from J, leaving 12 bases between. CDR3: CAAAGRNTGELFF. DNA of the CDR3: TGTGCCGCCGCGGGACGAAACACCGGGGAGCTGTTTTTT.

The chain recombines TRBV5-6 with TRBJ2-6; D gene ambiguous. From germline, CDR1 is SGHDT and CDR2 YYEEEE. CDR3 length equals 17 residues. V was trimmed by 6 bases and J by 4 bases, leaving 20 bases between them. In nucleotides, the CDR3 is TGTGCCAGCACCCTTGCAGGCAGCTCCGCGGGGGCCAACGTCCTGACTTTC. This codes for CASTLAGSSAGANVLTF.

The rearrangement links TRBV20-1 to TRBJ2-5; D is unclear. This CDR3 comprises 11 residues. Germline assignment: CDR1 DFQATT and CDR2 SNEGSKA (reference sequence). The V gene lost 1 base and the J gene lost 4 bases, with 4 bases spanning the gap. The CDR3 spells CSARATETQYF. Written as DNA, the CDR3 is TGCAGTGCTAGAGCCACAGAGACCCAGTACTTC.

This chain links TRBV11-2 with TRBJ1-2; D is possibly TRBD1 (5 bases). CDR1 and CDR2 (germline): SGHAT, FQNNGV. This CDR3 has 14 amino acids. Trimming removed 4 bases from V and 4 bases from J, with 13 bases in between. In DNA form, the CDR3 reads TGTGCCAGCAGCTCTCTACGACAGTCCTATGGCTACACCTTC. It translates to CASSSLRQSYGYTF.

The chain carries TRBV7-3 and TRBJ2-1; 12 bases fit TRBD2. Per germline, CDR1 SGHTA and CDR2 FQGTGA. V shed 4 bases and J 4 bases; nucleotides not matched to a gene: 2. CDR3 length: 15 residues. The CDR3 bases are TGTGCCAGCAGCTCGCTAGCGGGGGGGTACAATGAGCAGTTCTTC. Its translation is CASSSLAGGYNEQFF.

This chain uses TRBV30 with TRBJ2-2, with D maybe TRBD1 (7 bases). This CDR3 comprises 15 residues. CDR1 is GTSNPN and CDR2 is SVGIG in the germline V gene (reference sequence). With 0 bases removed from V and 6 bases from J, the gap between germline ends came to 14 bases. The CDR3 is CAWSVSARGAGELFF. The CDR3 DNA sequence: TGTGCCTGGAGTGTAAGCGCCAGGGGGGCCGGGGAGCTGTTTTTT.

Only a few counts were recorded for this clone. J is TRBJ2-1 and V is TRBV30; 7 nucleotides agree with TRBD1. CDR3 size: 14 residues. The V segment lost 3 bases and the J segment 8 bases; nucleotides outside the gene matches: 10. Germline V gene sequence: CDR1 GTSNPN, CDR2 SVGIG (reference sequence). The CDR3 sequence: CAWRWGQRFDEQFF. CDR3 coding DNA: TGTGCCTGGAGGTGGGGACAGAGGTTCGATGAGCAGTTCTTC.

The gene calls are TRBV6-1 and TRBJ1-5; D remains unclear. The CDR3 is made up of 17 amino acids. The germline V gene has CDR1 MNHNS and CDR2 SASEGT. Trimming stripped 1 base from V and 0 bases from J, with 13 bases between. The CDR3 DNA reads as TGTGCCAGCAGTGAAGTAATCTTAGAGGGTAGCAATCAGCCCCAGCATTTT. It yields the protein CASSEVILEGSNQPQHF.

The chain combines TRBV7-9 with TRBJ2-7, with 8 bases fitting TRBD2. Trimming cost V 1 base and J 6 bases; bases outside gene matches: 5. The CDR3 contains 14 residues. Germline lookup yields CDR1 SEHNR and CDR2 FQNEAQ (reference sequence). Written as DNA, the CDR3 is TGTGCCAGCAGCTTAGTCGGGGGGGCCCTCGAGCAGTACTTC. It specifies CASSLVGGALEQYF.

V and J are TRBV15 and TRBJ1-4, with TRBD1 matching 8 bases. Germline CDR1 and CDR2: LNHNV and YYDKDF (reference sequence). V lost 0 bases to trimming and J lost 8 bases; unmatched junction nucleotides: 8. There are 16 residues in the CDR3. This chain's CDR3 is CATSRDLKGTGEKLFF. The CDR3 DNA reads as TGTGCCACCAGCAGAGATCTTAAGGGGACAGGCGAAAAACTGTTTTTT. The full variable domain, in which reference TRBV15 and TRBJ1-4 provide the parts outside the CDR3, is DAMVIQNPRYQVTQFGKPVTLSCSQTLNHNVMYWYQQKSSQAPKLLFHYYDKDFNNEADTPDNFQSRRPNTSFCFLDIRSPGLGDTAMYLCATSRDLKGTGEKLFFGSGTQLSVL.

Note on this clone: Germline and junction disagree at one end, which may indicate a read error. The chain has TRBV27 and TRBJ2-1, with 9 bases fitting TRBD1. Per the germline V gene, CDR1 is MNHEY and CDR2 is SMNVEV (reference sequence). This CDR3 spans 16 amino acids. This CDR3 is CASSLSGTGIYNEQFF. The CDR3 DNA is TGTGCCAGCAGTCTATCCGGGACAGGGATTTACAATGAGCAGTTCTTC.

This chain links TRBV7-9 with TRBJ1-2, with D possibly TRBD1 on 5 matching bases. Germline CDR1 SEHNR, CDR2 FQNEAQ (reference sequence). This CDR3 spans 14 amino acids. V was cut by 5 bases and J by 6 bases, with 16 bases left in between. CDR3 nucleotides: TGTGCCAGCAGCCCCAGTGGGGACTCCCATGGCTACACCTTC. Residues: CASSPSGDSHGYTF.

This rearrangement joins TRBV7-9 to TRBJ1-1, with a tentative D call TRBD1 (5 bases). The CDR3 runs to 12 residues. Germline V gene data show CDR1 as SEHNR and CDR2 as FQNEAQ (reference sequence). Trimming took 5 bases from V and 9 from J, leaving 13 bases between them. CDR3 in DNA: TGTGCCAGCAGCCTACTAGACAGTAAAGCTTTCTTT. This sequence encodes CASSLLDSKAFF.

The chain employs TRBV29-1 and TRBJ2-1; 10 nucleotides agree with TRBD1. The CDR3 has 13 amino acids. The germline CDR1 and CDR2 sequences are SQVTM and ANQGSEA. The V gene end was trimmed by 6 bases and the J gene end by 7 bases; junction bases not matched to a gene: 6. CDR3 coding DNA: TGCAGCGTCGACAGGACAGGGGGGAATGAGCAGTTCTTC. As protein: CSVDRTGGNEQFF.

The chain links TRBV28 to TRBJ2-7, with D possibly TRBD1 on 5 matching bases. The CDR3 runs 14 residues. Germline-derived CDR1 and CDR2 are MDHEN and SYDVKM. Trimming took off 6 bases at V and 2 bases at J, with 14 bases between the two ends. CDR3 in amino acids: CASSPPQGTYEQYF. The CDR3 DNA is TGTGCCAGCAGCCCCCCCCAGGGTACCTACGAGCAGTACTTC.

The chain carries TRBV27 and TRBJ1-1; no clear D gene. CDR3 length: 13 amino acids. V lost 5 bases to trimming and J lost 2 bases, with 9 bases between them. CDR1 is MNHEY, CDR2 SMNVEV, per germline (reference sequence). This CDR3 is CASSITLNTEAFF. Here the CDR3 DNA reads TGTGCCAGCAGTATTACGTTAAACACTGAAGCTTTCTTT.

V and J are TRBV5-1 and TRBJ1-5, with 7 bases identical to TRBD1. The CDR3 covers 17 residues. V shed 4 bases, J shed 6 bases, and the junction held 16 bases outside the gene matches. Germline assignment: CDR1 SGHRS and CDR2 YFSETQ. CDR3 coding DNA: TGCGCCAGCAGCCTGAAACCGAACCGGGACAGTCTTCAGCCCCAGCATTTT. Translating gives CASSLKPNRDSLQPQHF.

The chain employs TRBV7-2 and TRBJ2-7; D may match TRBD1 or TRBD2 (5 bases each). Trimming pared 8 bases from V and 3 bases from J, leaving 20 bases between. There are 15 residues in the CDR3. Germline loops: CDR1 SGHTA, CDR2 FQGNSA. Here the CDR3 reads CASVSGPATFYEQYF. The CDR3 coding sequence is TGTGCCAGCGTGTCGGGGCCGGCGACGTTCTACGAGCAGTACTTC.

Here the CDR3 DNA reads TGTGCCAGCAGCGCCGGCCAGGGGGCGGATTACAATGAGCAGTTCTTC. Translating gives CASSAGQGADYNEQFF. This chain connects TRBV9 to TRBJ2-1, with TRBD1 matching 8 bases. Unmatched junction bases numbered 9, after V lost 3 bases and J lost 4 bases. CDR1 and CDR2 from the germline V gene are SGDLS and YYNGEE. This CDR3 comprises 16 residues.

The chain joins TRBV7-2 to TRBJ2-7, with D unclear. Trimming removed 5 bases at V and 4 bases at J, with 9 bases between. Germline values: CDR1 SGHTA, CDR2 FQGNSA. The CDR3 has 12 residues. This chain's CDR3 is CASSHDTYEQYF. The CDR3 DNA sequence: TGTGCCAGCAGCCATGACACGTACGAGCAGTACTTC.

This clone was counted a few times. This chain uses TRBV18 with TRBJ2-3, with 8 bases identical to TRBD1. This CDR3 has 14 amino acids. CDR1 is KGHSH, CDR2 LQKENI, per germline. Germline trimming cut 1 base from V and 5 bases from J; bases unmatched to any gene: 2. CDR3 sequence (DNA): TGTGCCAGCTCACCACTACAGGGGGAAGATACGCAGTATTTT. This codes for CASSPLQGEDTQYF.

This clone was observed many times. This chain joins TRBV18 and TRBJ1-5; D is unclear. Germline assignment: CDR1 KGHSH and CDR2 LQKENI. The V end was cut by 2 bases, the J end by 0 bases, with 11 bases between. There are 16 residues in the CDR3. The CDR3 here is CASSPNSGVSNQPQHF. CDR3 nucleotide sequence: TGTGCCAGCTCACCAAATTCCGGGGTTAGCAATCAGCCCCAGCATTTT.

This chain connects TRBV6-5 to TRBJ2-1, with 8 bases fitting TRBD2. V lost 11 bases to trimming and J lost 6 bases; unmatched junction nucleotides: 9. The length of the CDR3 is 13 residues. The germline V gene has CDR1 MNHEY and CDR2 SVGAGI. The CDR3 sequence is CASGAGDFNEQFF. Written as DNA, the CDR3 is TGTGCCTCTGGAGCGGGGGACTTCAATGAGCAGTTCTTC.